This T cell receptor beta chain was sequenced in a study of cytomegalovirus exposure and HLA in healthy donors. At the level of the study: Later, an analysis reported that the 120 or so validation repertoires had used the same platform as the 500 to 800 first-cohort repertoires.

To note about this clone: Its specificity is unknown.

Assay used: immunoSEQ multiplex PCR; TCRdb lists only in-frame clones, some missing. The data contain 200,000 or so clones, under 95% of them singletons. Study results and limitations: The dataset shows that most TCR sequences were rare, while some public TCRs occurred in many donors.

Germline V CDR1 and CDR2: SQVTM, ANQGSEA. Unmatched junction bases numbered 13, after V lost 7 bases and J lost 10 bases. The CDR3 runs 14 residues. This clonotype was obtained from a young woman in good health and CMV-seronegative. The chain links TRBV29-1 to TRBJ2-1, with 10 nucleotides matching TRBD2. The source material was PBMCs. This CDR3 reads CSGKGAGGPGEQFF. As DNA, the CDR3 is TGCAGCGGGAAAGGAGCGGGAGGGCCGGGGGAGCAGTTCTTC.